This TCR beta chain was sequenced during a study of shared clonotypes between healthy human individuals. For every subset, genomic DNA was evenly distributed across several immunoSEQ plates. Here immunoSEQ multiplex PCR was the method, and the copy in TCRdb shows in-frame clones only, minus some. The repertoire holds hundreds of thousands of clones, around 73% seen once, with roughly 2% in the top ten. Regarding the study as a whole: In general, naive subsets displayed greater estimated richness than memory subsets did.

Caucasian adults living in Nashville, Tennessee, provided all samples. Splitting of CD4+ cells produced CD45RA+ naive and CD45RA-negative memory subsets. V dropped 0 bases and J dropped 2 bases, with 9 bases sitting between them. Germline lookup yields CDR1 SGHRS and CDR2 YFSETQ. The CDR3 is 16 amino acids. A remark on this clone: Its matching antigen is unknown.

V and J are TRBV5-1 and TRBJ2-6; D perhaps matches TRBD1 (6 bases). This clonotype was obtained from a woman aged 25 to 45 in good health. Sequences were obtained from memory CD4+ T cells sorted from blood. The sample's subset: CD45RA-negative fraction. Written as DNA, the CDR3 is TGCGCCAGCAGCTTGGATGGGGGCGCTGGGGCCAACGTCCTGACTTTC. Translating gives CASSLDGGAGANVLTF.